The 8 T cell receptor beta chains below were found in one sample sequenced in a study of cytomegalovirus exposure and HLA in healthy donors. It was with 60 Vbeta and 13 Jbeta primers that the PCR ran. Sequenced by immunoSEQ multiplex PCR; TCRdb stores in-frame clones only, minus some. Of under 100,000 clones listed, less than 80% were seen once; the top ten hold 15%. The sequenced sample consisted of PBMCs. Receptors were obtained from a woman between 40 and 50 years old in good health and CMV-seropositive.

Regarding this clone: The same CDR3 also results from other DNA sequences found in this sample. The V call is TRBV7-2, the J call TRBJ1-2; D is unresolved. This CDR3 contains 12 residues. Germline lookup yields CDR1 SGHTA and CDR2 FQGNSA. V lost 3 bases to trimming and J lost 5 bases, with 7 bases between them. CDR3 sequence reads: CASSFDSYGYTF. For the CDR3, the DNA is TGTGCCAGCAGCTTTGATAGTTATGGCTACACCTTC. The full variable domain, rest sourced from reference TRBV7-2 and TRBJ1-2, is GAGVSQSPSNKVTEKGKDVELRCDPISGHTALYWYRQSLGQGLEFLIYFQGNSAPDKSGLPSDRFSAERTGGSVSTLTIQRTQQEDSAVYLCASSFDSYGYTFGSGTRLTVV.

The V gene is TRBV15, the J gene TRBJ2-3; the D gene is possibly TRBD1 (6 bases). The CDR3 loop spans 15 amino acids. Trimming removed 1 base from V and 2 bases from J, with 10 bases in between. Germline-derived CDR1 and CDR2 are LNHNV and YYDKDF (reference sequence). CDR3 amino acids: CATSRVDRSTDTQYF. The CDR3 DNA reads TGTGCCACCAGCAGAGTCGACAGGTCCACAGATACGCAGTATTTT.

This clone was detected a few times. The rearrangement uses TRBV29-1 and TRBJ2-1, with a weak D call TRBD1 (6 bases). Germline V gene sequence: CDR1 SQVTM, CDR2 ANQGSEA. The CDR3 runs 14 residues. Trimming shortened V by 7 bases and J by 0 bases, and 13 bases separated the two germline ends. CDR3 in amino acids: CSGERDNSYNEQFF. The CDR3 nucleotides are TGCAGCGGGGAGAGGGACAACTCCTACAATGAGCAGTTCTTC.

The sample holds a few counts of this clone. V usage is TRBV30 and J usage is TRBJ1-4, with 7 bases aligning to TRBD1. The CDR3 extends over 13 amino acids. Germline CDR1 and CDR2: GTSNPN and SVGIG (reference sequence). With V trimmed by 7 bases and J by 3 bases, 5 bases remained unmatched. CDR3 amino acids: CASDQGANEKLFF. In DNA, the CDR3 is TGTGCCTCCGACCAGGGGGCTAATGAAAAACTGTTTTTT.

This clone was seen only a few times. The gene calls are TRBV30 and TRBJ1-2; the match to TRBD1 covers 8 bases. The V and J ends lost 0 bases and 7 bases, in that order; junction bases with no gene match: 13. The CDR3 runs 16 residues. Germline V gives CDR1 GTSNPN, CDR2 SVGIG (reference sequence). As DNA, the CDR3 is TGTGCCTGGAGTGTAGTTGGGACAGGCGCAATCCGTGGCTACACCTTC. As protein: CAWSVVGTGAIRGYTF.

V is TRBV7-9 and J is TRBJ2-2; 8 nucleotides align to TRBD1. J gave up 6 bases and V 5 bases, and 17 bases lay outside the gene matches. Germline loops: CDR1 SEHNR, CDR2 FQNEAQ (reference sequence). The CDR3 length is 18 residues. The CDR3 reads CASSTPLMQGAKAGELFF. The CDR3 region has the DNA TGTGCCAGCAGCACCCCCCTTATGCAGGGGGCGAAGGCCGGGGAGCTGTTTTTT.

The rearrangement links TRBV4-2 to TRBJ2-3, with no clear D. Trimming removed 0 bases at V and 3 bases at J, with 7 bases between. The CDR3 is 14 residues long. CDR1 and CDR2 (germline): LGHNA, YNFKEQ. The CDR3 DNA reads TGTGCCAGCAGCCAAGATCGAGCTACAGATACGCAGTATTTT. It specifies CASSQDRATDTQYF.

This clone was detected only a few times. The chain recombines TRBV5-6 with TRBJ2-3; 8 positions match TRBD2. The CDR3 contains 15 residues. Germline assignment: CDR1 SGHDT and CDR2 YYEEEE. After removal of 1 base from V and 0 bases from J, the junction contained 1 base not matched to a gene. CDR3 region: CASSLPGGSTDTQYF. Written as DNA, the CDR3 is TGTGCCAGCAGCTTGCCGGGAGGGAGCACAGATACGCAGTATTTT.